What follows is one TCR beta chain and its context. Its antigen is undetermined. A second 7 to 11 cycle PCR used barcoded and J-beta primers. TCRdb itself ran the 5' RACE reads through MiXCR, one entry per CDR3 protein. The data contain 910,000 or so distinct CDR3 sequences, 51% of them seen just once; the ten biggest clones take up around 21%. The sample belongs to a study of blood T cells in healthy people across ages. About the study: About one barcoded beta molecule per two T cells was the capture yield of template switching. Study-wide results and limits: Unsorted PBMC material precluded a definitive naive versus antigen-experienced comparison. Long-lived and aged donors differed, with more naive CD4+ cells and higher diversity in the long-lived.

Losses at the gene ends were 0 bases for V and 10 bases for J; bases not matched to a gene: 13. The CDR3 covers 15 residues. CDR1 and CDR2 from the germline V gene are SGHRS and YFSETQ. The sequencing input was blood. The chain uses TRBV5-1 and TRBJ2-7, with TRBD2 matching 7 bases. The clonotype originates from a woman aged 55 to 70 in good health. CDR3 nucleotide sequence: TGCGCCAGCAGCTTGGGGCGGGAGCCAAGAGAAACCCAGTACTTC. Its translation is CASSLGREPRETQYF.